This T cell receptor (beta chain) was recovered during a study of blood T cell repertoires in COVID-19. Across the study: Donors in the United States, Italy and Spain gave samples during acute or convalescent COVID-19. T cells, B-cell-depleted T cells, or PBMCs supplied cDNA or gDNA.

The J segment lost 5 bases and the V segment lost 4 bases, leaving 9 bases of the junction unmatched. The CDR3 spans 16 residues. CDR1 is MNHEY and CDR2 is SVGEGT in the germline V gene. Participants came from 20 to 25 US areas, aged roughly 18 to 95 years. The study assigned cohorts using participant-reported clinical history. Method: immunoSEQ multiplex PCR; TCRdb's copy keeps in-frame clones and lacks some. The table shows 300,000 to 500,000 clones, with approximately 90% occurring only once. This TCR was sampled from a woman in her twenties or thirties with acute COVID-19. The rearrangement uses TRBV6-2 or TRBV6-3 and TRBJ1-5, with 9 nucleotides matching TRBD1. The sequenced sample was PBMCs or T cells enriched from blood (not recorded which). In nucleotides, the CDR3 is TGTGCCAGCAGTTTTCCCGGGACAGGGATGGATCAGCCCCAGCATTTT. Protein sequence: CASSFPGTGMDQPQHF.